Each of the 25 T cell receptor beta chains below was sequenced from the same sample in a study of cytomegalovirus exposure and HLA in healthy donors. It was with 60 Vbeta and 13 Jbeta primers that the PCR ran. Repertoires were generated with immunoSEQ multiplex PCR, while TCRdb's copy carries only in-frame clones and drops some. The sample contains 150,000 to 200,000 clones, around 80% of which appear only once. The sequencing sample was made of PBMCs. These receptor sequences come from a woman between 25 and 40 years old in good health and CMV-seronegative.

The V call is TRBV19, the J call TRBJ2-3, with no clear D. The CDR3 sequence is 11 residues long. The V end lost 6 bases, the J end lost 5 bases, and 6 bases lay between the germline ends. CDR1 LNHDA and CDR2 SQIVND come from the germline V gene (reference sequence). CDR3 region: CASRLRDTQYF. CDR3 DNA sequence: TGTGCCAGTAGGTTGAGAGATACGCAGTATTTT.

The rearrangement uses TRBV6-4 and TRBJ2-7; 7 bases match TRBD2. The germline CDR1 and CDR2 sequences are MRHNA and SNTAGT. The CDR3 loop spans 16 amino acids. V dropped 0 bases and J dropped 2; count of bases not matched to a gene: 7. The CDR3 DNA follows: TGTGCCAGCAGTGACTCGTCCAGGGAGGGTACCTACGAGCAGTACTTC. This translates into CASSDSSREGTYEQYF.

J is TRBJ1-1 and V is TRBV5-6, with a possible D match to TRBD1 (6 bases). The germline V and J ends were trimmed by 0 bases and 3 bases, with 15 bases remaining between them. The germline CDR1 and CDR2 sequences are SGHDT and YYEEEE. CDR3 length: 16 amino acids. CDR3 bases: TGTGCCAGCAGCTTGGGAGGCAGGGGAGCATACACTGAAGCTTTCTTT. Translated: CASSLGGRGAYTEAFF.

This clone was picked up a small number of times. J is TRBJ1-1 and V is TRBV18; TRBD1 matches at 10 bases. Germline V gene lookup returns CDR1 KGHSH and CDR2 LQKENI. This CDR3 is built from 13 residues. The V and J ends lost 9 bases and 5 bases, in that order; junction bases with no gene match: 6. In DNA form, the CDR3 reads TGTGCCAGTTCCGGGACAGGGGTTACTGAAGCTTTCTTT. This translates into CASSGTGVTEAFF.

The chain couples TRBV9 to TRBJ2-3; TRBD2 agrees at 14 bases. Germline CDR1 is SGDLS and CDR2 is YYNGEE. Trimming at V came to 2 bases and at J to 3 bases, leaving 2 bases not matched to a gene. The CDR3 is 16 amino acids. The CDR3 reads CASSVGLAGDTDTQYF. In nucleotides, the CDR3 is TGTGCCAGCAGCGTGGGACTAGCGGGGGATACAGATACGCAGTATTTT.

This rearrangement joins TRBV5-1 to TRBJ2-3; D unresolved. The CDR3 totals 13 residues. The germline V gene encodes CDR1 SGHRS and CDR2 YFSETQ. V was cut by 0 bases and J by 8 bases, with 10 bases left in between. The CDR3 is CASSLDVTGTQYF. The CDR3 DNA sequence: TGCGCCAGCAGCTTGGACGTAACGGGTACGCAGTATTTT.

CDR3 in DNA: TGCGCCAGCAGCTGGGCGCGGGATACCCACGTGACCACTGAAGCTTTCTTT. This encodes CASSWARDTHVTTEAFF. This chain connects TRBV4-1 to TRBJ1-1, with D unresolved. CDR3 length: 17 residues. The germline gives CDR1 MGHRA, CDR2 YSYEKL. V gave up 5 bases and J gave up 4 bases, with 23 bases separating them.

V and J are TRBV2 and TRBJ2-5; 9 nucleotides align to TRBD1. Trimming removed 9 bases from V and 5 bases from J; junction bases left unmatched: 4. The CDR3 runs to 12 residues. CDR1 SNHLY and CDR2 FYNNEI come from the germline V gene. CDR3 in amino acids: CARRTGEETQYF. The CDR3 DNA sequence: TGTGCCAGACGGACAGGGGAGGAGACCCAGTACTTC.

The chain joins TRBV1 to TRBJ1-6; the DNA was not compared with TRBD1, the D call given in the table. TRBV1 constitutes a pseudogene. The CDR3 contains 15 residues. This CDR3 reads CTSTLLDNNNSPLHF. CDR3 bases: TGCACCAGCACCCTACTGGACAATAATAATTCACCCCTCCACTTT.

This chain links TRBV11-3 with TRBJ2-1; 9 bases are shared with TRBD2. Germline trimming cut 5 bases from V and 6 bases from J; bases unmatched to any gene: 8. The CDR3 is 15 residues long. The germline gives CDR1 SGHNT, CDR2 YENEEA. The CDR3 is CASSPGLALGNEQFF. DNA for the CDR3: TGTGCCAGCAGCCCAGGACTAGCGTTGGGCAATGAGCAGTTCTTC.

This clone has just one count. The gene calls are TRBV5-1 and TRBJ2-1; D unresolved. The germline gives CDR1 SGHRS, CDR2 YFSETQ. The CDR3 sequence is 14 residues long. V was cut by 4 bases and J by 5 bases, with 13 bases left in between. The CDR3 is CASSLAVSNNEQFF. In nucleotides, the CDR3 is TGCGCCAGCAGCCTGGCGGTTAGCAACAATGAGCAGTTCTTC.

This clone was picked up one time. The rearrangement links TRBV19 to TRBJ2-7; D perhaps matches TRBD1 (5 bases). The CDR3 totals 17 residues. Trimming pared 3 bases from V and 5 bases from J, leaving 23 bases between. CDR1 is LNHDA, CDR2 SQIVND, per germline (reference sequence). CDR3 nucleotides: TGTGCCAGTAGTATTCTGGGCGGACACTTCATAGGGGACGAGCAGTACTTC. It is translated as CASSILGGHFIGDEQYF.

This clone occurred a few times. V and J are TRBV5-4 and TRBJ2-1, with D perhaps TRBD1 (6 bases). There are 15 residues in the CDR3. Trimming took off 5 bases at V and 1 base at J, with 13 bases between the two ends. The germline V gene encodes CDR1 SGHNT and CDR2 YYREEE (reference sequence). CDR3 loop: CASSQTGESYNEQFF. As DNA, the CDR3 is TGTGCCAGCAGTCAGACAGGAGAATCCTACAATGAGCAGTTCTTC.

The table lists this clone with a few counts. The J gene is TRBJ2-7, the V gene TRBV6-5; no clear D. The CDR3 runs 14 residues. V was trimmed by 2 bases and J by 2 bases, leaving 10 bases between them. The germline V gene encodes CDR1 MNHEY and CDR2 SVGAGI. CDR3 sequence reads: CASSYARLAYEQYF. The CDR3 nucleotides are TGTGCCAGCAGTTACGCCAGATTGGCCTACGAGCAGTACTTC.

The CDR3 DNA follows: TGTGCCAGCAGCCTCGCCCGACTAGCGGGAAACCTCTACGAGCAGTACTTC. This codes for CASSLARLAGNLYEQYF. This sequence joins TRBV5-6 and TRBJ2-7; 11 bases align to TRBD2. V was pared by 4 bases and J by 3 bases, with 12 bases of the junction left unmatched. CDR1 is SGHDT, CDR2 YYEEEE, per germline. This CDR3 is 17 amino acids long.

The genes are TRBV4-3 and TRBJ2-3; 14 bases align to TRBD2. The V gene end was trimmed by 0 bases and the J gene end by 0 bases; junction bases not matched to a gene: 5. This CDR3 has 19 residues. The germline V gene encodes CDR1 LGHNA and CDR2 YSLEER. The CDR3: CASSQDGLAGGRSTDTQYF. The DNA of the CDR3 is TGCGCCAGCAGCCAAGATGGACTAGCGGGGGGCCGTAGCACAGATACGCAGTATTTT.

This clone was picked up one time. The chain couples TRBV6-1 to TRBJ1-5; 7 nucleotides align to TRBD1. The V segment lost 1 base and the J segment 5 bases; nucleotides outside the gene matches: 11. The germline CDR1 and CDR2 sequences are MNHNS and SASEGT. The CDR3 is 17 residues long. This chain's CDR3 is CASSEDLWGRGDQPQHF. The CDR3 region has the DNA TGTGCCAGCAGTGAAGATCTATGGGGCAGGGGGGATCAGCCCCAGCATTTT.

The CDR3 sequence: CASSDGGQGGANVLTF. CDR3 coding DNA: TGTGCCAGCAGTGACGGGGGACAAGGTGGGGCCAACGTCCTGACTTTC. J is TRBJ2-6 and V is TRBV6-4; possible D gene TRBD1, 6 bases. Germline-derived CDR1 and CDR2 are MRHNA and SNTAGT. The CDR3 length is 16 residues. Trimming pared 2 bases from V and 3 bases from J, leaving 11 bases between.

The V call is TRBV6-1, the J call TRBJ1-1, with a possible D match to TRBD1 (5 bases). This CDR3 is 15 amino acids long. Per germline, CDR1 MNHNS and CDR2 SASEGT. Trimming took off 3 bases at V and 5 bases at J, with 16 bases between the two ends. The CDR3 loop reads CASSDRDFIRTEAFF. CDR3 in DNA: TGTGCCAGCAGTGACAGGGATTTTATACGGACTGAAGCTTTCTTT.

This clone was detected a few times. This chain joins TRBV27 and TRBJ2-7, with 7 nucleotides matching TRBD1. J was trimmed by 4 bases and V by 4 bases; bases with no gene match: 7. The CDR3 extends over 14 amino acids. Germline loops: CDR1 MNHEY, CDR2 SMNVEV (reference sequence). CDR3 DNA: TGTGCCAGCAGTTCAACCGGGACAGCTTACGAGCAGTACTTC. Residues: CASSSTGTAYEQYF.

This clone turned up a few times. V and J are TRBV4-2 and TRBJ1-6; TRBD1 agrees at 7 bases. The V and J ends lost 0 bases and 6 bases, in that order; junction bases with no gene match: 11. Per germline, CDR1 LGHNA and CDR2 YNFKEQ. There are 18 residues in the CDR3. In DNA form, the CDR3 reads TGTGCCAGCAGCCAAGATGGGGGGTCCGGGACAGCTAATTCACCCCTCCACTTT. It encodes CASSQDGGSGTANSPLHF.

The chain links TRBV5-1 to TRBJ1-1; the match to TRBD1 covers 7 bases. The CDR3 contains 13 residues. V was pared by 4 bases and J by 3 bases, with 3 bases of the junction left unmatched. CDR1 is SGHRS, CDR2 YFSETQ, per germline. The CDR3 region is CASSAGQDTEAFF. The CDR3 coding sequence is TGCGCCAGCAGCGCCGGACAGGACACTGAAGCTTTCTTT. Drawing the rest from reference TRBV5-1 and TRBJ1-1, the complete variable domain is KAGVTQTPRYLIKTRGQQVTLSCSPISGHRSVSWYQQTPGQGLQFLFEYFSETQRNKGNFPGRFSGRQFSNSRSEMNVSTLELGDSALYLCASSAGQDTEAFFGQGTRLTVV.

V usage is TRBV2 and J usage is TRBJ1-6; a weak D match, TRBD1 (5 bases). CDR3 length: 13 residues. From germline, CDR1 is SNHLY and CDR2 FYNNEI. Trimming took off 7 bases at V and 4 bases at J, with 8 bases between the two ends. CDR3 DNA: TGTGCCAGCACACAGGATTATAATTCACCCCTCCACTTT. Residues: CASTQDYNSPLHF.

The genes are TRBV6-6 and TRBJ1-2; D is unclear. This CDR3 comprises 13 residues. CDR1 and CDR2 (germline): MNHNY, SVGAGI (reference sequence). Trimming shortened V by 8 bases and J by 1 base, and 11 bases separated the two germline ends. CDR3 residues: CASSLAVNYGYTF. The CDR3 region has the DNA TGTGCCAGCTCGCTGGCGGTTAACTATGGCTACACCTTC.

CDR3 protein: CASSPSGTGYYNEQFF. CDR3 bases: TGTGCCAGCAGCCCATCCGGGACAGGGTACTACAATGAGCAGTTCTTC. The chain combines TRBV5-6 with TRBJ2-1; 9 nucleotides match TRBD1. This CDR3 is built from 16 residues. J was trimmed by 3 bases and V by 4 bases; bases with no gene match: 8. Germline CDR1 and CDR2: SGHDT and YYEEEE.